This T cell receptor beta chain comes out of a study of long-term antiretroviral therapy in people with HIV. Study at large: It was about a decade after the earliest samples that the 2015 immediate-ART recommendation appeared. Overall study results and limits: Repertoires looked antigen-experienced, with only a slight naive shift after ART. Collection spanned 2004 to 2017; ART regimens may be less effective than current ones.

Comments on this clone: Its antigen is as yet unknown.

The libraries were made with immunoSEQ v3.0 at survey level. Profiling relied on immunoSEQ multiplex PCR, and the TCRdb table lists in-frame clones only, not all of them. The repertoire holds 15,000 to 20,000 clones, over 80% seen once, with approximately 4.1% in the top ten. V lost 9 bases, J lost 7 bases, and 13 bases lay in between. Per germline, CDR1 SNHLY and CDR2 FYNNEI. The CDR3 is 12 amino acids. The sequences come from unsorted PBMCs, collected 2.1 years after starting antiretroviral therapy. This receptor was identified in a man younger than 35 with HIV. The chain has TRBV2 and TRBJ1-5; TRBD1 is a possible D gene (6 bases). Written as DNA, the CDR3 is TGTGCCAGTAAGGCAGGGGAGCAGCCCCAGCATTTT. Its protein is CASKAGEQPQHF. The variable domain in full, with the rest retrieved from reference TRBV2 and TRBJ1-5, is EPEVTQTPSHQVTQMGQEVILRCVPISNHLYFYWYRQILGQKVEFLVSFYNNEISEKSEIFDDQFSVERPDGSNFTLKIRSTKLEDSAMYFCASKAGEQPQHFGDGTRLSIL.